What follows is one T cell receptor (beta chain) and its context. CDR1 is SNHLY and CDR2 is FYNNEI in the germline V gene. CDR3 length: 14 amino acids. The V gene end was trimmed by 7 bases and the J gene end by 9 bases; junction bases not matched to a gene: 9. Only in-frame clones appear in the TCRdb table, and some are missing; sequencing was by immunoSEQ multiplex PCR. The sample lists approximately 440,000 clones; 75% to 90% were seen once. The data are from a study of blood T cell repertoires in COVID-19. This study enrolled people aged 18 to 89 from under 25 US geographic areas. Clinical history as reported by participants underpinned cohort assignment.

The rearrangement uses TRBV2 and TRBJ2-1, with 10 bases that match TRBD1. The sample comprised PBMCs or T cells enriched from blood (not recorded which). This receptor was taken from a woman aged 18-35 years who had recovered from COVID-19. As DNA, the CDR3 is TGTGCCAGCAAGCGGACAGGGGGTGAGGGTGAGCAGTTCTTC. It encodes CASKRTGGEGEQFF.